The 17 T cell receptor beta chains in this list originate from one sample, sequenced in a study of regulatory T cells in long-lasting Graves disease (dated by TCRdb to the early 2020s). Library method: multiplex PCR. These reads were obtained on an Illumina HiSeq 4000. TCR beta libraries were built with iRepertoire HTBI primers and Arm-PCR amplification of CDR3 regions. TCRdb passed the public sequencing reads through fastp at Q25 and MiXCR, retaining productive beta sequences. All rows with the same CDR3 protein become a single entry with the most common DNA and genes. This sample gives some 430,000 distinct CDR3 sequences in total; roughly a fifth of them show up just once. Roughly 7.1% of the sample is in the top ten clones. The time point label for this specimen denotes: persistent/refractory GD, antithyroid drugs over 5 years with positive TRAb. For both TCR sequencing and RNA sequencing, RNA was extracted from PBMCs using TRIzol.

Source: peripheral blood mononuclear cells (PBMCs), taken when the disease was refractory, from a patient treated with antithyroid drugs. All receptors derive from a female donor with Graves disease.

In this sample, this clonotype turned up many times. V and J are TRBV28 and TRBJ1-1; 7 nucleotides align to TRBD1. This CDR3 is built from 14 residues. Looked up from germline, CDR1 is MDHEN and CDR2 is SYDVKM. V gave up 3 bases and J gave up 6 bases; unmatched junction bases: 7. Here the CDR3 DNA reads TGTGCCAGCAGTTTGACAGGGAGGATCCCTGAAGCTTTCTTT. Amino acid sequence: CASSLTGRIPEAFF.

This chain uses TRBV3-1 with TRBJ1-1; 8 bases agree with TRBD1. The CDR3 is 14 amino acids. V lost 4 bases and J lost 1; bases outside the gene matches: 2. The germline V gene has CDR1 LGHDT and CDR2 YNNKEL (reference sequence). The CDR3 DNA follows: TGTGCCAGCAGCCGGGACAGGAAGAACACTGAAGCTTTCTTT. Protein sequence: CASSRDRKNTEAFF.

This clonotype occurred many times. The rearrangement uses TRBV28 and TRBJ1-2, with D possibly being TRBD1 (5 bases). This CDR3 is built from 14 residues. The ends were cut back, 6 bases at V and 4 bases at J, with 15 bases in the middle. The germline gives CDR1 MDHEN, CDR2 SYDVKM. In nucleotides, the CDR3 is TGTGCCAGCAGAAGGGACGGGGTTTCCTATGGCTACACCTTC. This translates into CASRRDGVSYGYTF.

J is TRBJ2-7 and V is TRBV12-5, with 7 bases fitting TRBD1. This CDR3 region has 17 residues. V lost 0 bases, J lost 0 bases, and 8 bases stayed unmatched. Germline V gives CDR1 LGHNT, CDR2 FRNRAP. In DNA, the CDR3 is TGTGCTAGTGGTTTGGTAATAAGACAGGGCCTCTCCTACGAGCAGTACTTC. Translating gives CASGLVIRQGLSYEQYF.

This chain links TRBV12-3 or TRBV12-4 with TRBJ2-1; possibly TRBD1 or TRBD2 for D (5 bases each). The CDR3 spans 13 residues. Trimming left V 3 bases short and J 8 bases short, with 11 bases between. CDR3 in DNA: TGTGCCAGCAGTTTGGGGGTTAGAGATGAGCAGTTCTTC. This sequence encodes CASSLGVRDEQFF.

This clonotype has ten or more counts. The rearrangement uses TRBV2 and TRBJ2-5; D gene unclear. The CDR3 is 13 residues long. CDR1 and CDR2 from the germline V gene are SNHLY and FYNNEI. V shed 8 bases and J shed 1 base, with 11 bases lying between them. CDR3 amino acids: CASSGQPQETQYF. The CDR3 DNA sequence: TGTGCCAGCTCTGGTCAGCCCCAAGAGACCCAGTACTTC.

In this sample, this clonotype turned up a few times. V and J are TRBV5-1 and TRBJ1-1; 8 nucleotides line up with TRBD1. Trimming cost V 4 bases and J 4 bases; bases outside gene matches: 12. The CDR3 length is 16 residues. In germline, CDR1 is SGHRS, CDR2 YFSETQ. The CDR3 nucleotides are TGCGCCAGCAGCCCCGGACAGGGTAGTCTTTTCACTGAAGCTTTCTTT. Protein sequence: CASSPGQGSLFTEAFF.

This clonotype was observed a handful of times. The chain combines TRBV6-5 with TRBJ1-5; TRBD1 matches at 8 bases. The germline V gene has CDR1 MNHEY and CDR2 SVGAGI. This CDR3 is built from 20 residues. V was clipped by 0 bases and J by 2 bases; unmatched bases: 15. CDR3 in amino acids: CASSYSIYRGETGGNQPQHF. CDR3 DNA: TGTGCCAGCAGTTACTCGATCTACCGGGGTGAGACAGGGGGCAATCAGCCCCAGCATTTT.

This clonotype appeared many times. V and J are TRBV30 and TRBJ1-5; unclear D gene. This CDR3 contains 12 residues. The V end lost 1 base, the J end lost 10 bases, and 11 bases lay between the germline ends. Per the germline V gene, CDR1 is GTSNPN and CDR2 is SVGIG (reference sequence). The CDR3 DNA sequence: TGTGCCTGGAGTGGCGGGATAGGTCCCCAGCATTTT. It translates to CAWSGGIGPQHF.

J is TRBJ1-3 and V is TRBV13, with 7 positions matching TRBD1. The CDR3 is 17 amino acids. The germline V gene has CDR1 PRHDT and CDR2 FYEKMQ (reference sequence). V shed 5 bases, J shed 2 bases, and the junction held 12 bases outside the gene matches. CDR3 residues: CASSPQGGIAAGNTIYF. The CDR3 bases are TGTGCCAGCAGCCCCCAGGGGGGGATAGCGGCTGGAAACACCATATATTTT. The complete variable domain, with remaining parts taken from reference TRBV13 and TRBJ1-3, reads AAGVIQSPRHLIKEKRETATLKCYPIPRHDTVYWYQQGPGQDPQFLISFYEKMQSDKGSIPDRFSAQQFSDYHSELNMSSLELGDSALYFCASSPQGGIAAGNTIYFGEGSWLTVV.

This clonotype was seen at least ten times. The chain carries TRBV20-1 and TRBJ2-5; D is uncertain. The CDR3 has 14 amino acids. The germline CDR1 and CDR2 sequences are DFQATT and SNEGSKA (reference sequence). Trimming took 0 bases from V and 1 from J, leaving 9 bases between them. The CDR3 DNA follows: TGCAGTGCTAGAGAGGGTCCGTTCCAAGAGACCCAGTACTTC. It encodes CSAREGPFQETQYF.

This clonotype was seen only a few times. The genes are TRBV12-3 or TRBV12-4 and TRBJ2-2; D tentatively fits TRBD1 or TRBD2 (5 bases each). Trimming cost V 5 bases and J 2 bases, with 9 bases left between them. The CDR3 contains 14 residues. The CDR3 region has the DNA TGTGCCAGCAGTCCGGGACGAAACACCGGGGAGCTGTTTTTT. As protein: CASSPGRNTGELFF.

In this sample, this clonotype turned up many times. The CDR3 here is CSAREVSVSPLHF. In DNA, the CDR3 is TGCAGTGCTAGAGAGGTTTCGGTCTCACCCCTCCACTTT. V usage is TRBV20-1 and J usage is TRBJ1-6; D remains ambiguous. CDR1 is DFQATT and CDR2 is SNEGSKA in the germline V gene (reference sequence). Trimming cost V 0 bases and J 10 bases, with 10 bases left between them. This CDR3 is 13 amino acids long.

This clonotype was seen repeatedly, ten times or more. The CDR3 DNA reads TGTGCCAGCAGCTTGCGACAGGGGGCGAGGGAGACCCAGTACTTC. It is translated as CASSLRQGARETQYF. The chain couples TRBV11-2 to TRBJ2-5, with 10 nucleotides matching TRBD1. This CDR3 spans 15 amino acids. Looked up from germline, CDR1 is SGHAT and CDR2 is FQNNGV. V lost 3 bases, J lost 5 bases, and 6 bases stayed unmatched.

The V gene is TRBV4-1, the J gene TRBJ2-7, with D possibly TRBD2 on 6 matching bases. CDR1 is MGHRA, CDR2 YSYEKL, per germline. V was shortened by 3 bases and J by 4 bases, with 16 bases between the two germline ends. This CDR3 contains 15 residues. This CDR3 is CASSQPGGKDYEQYF. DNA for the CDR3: TGCGCCAGCAGCCAGCCTGGCGGGAAGGATTACGAGCAGTACTTC.

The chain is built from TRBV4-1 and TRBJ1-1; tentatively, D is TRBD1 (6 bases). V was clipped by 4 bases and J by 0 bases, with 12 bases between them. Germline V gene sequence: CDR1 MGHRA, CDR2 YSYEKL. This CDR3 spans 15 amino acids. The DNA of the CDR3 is TGCGCCAGCAGCCCCTTACAGGGTATGAACACTGAAGCTTTCTTT. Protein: CASSPLQGMNTEAFF.

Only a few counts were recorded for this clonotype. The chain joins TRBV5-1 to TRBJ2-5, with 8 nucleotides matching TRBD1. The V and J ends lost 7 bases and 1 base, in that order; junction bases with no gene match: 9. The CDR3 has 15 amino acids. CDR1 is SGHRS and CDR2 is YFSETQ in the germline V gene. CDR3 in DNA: TGCGCCAGCTCTCCAACAGGGGGGCCCCAAGAGACCCAGTACTTC. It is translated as CASSPTGGPQETQYF.